This TCR beta chain is drawn from a study of blood T cell repertoires in COVID-19. Study as a whole: PBMCs, B-cell-depleted T cells, or T cells were the source of the cDNA or gDNA that made up the material.

Germline V gene sequence: CDR1 SGHNT, CDR2 YENEEA. V lost 6 bases to trimming and J lost 4 bases, with 19 bases between them. The CDR3 consists of 16 residues. In the authors' workflow: For nucleated cells, counts were estimated from reference gene primer amplification. The method was immunoSEQ multiplex PCR; TCRdb's version includes in-frame clones alone and lacks a portion of them. V, J and clone size reflect that table, while D and trimming were determined from the DNA. The data contain roughly 150,000 clones, over 75% of them singletons. The sequence was collected from a woman aged 40 to 50 with acute or convalescent COVID-19. The gene calls are TRBV11-3 and TRBJ2-1, with D tentatively TRBD1 (6 bases). Sequences were obtained from peripheral blood. This chain's CDR3 is CASSREGDLSYNEQFF. CDR3 nucleotide sequence: TGTGCCAGCAGTAGAGAGGGGGACCTCTCTTACAATGAGCAGTTCTTC. Full variable domain (remainder filled in from reference TRBV11-3 and TRBJ2-1): EAGVVQSPRYKIIEKKQPVAFWCNPISGHNTLYWYLQNLGQGPELLIRYENEEAVDDSQLPKDRFSAERLKGVDSTLKIQPAELGDSAVYLCASSREGDLSYNEQFFGPGTRLTVL.